This TCR beta chain was obtained from a study of shared clonotypes between healthy human individuals. Those who donated were healthy HIV-negative adults, with no recent acute infections or vaccinations reported. A split of CD4+ cells into CD45RA+ naive and CD45RA-negative memory subsets was performed. The V and J ends lost 2 bases and 2 bases respectively, with 6 bases between them. The length of the CDR3 is 13 residues. Germline CDR1 and CDR2: KGHSH and LQKENI. This clone turned up a few times. Per the original data handling: Filtering was not the same, since immunoSEQ gave junction-only sequences without quality scores. The data were produced by immunoSEQ multiplex PCR, yet TCRdb's version contains in-frame clones alone and is incomplete. V and J calls plus clone size are reproduced from that table; the DNA served to infer D and trimming. The sample includes about 2.4 million clones, 93% of them seen just once.

The V gene is TRBV18, the J gene TRBJ1-1; unclear D gene. This receptor was obtained from a man younger than 35 in good health. Some clones in this sample may be carry-over from other donors' samples. Sequenced input: naive CD4+ T cells from PBMCs. Stated subset: CD45RA+ positively selected. In DNA form, the CDR3 reads TGTGCCAGCTCACCAGGGATTAACACTGAAGCTTTCTTT. This gives the protein CASSPGINTEAFF.